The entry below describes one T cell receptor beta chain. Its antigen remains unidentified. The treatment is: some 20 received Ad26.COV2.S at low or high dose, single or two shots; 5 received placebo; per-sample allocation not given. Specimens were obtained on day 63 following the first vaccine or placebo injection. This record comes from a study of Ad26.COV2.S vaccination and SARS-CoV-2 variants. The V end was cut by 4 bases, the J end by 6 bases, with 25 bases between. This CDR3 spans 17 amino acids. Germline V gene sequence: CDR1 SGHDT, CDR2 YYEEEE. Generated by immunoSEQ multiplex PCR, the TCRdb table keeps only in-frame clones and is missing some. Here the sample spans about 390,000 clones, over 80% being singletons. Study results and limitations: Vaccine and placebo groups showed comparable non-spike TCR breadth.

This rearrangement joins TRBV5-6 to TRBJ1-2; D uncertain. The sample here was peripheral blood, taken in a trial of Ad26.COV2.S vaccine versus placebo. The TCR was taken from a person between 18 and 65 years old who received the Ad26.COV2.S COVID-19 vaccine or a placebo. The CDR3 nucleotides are TGTGCCAGCAGCCCACCAGGCATCTGGATTGTCGGGGATGGCTACACCTTC. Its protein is CASSPPGIWIVGDGYTF.